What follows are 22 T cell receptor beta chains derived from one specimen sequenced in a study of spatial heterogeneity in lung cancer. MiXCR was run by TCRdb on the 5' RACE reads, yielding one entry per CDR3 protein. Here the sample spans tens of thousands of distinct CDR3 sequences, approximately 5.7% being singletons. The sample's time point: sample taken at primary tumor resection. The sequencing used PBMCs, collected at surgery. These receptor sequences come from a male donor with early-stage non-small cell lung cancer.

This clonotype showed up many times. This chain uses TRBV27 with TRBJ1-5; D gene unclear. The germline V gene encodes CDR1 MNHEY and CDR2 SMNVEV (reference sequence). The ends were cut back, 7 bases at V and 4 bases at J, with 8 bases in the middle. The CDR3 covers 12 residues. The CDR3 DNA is TGTGCCAGCACCTCCCAAAATCAGCCCCAGCATTTT. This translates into CASTSQNQPQHF.

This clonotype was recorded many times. Here the CDR3 DNA reads TGTGCCAGCAGTAGGCCTGGGACTAGCGGGGTAGGAGATACGCAGTATTTT. Amino acids: CASSRPGTSGVGDTQYF. The chain employs TRBV28 and TRBJ2-3, with TRBD2 matching 13 bases. The V segment lost 5 bases and the J segment 5 bases; nucleotides outside the gene matches: 10. Germline V gives CDR1 MDHEN, CDR2 SYDVKM. This CDR3 is built from 17 residues.

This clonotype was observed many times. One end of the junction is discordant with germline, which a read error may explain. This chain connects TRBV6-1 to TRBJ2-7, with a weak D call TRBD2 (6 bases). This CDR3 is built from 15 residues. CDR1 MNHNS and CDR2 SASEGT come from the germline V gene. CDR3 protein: CASSENLGDSHEQYF. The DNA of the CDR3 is TGTGCCAGCAGTGAAAATCTGGGGGACTCCCACGAGCAGTACTTC.

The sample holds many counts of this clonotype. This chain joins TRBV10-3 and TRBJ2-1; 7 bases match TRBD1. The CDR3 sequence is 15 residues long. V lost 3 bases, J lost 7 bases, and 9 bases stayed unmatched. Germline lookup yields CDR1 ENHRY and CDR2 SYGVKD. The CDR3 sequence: CAISDFDRGRNEQFF. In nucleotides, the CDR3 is TGTGCCATCAGTGACTTTGATAGGGGGCGGAATGAGCAGTTCTTC.

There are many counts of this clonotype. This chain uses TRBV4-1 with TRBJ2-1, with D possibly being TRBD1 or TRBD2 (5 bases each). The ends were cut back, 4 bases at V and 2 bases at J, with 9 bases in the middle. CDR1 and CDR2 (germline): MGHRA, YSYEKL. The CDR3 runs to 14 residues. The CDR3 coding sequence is TGCGCCAGCAGCCCGGGACCAACCTACAATGAGCAGTTCTTC. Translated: CASSPGPTYNEQFF.

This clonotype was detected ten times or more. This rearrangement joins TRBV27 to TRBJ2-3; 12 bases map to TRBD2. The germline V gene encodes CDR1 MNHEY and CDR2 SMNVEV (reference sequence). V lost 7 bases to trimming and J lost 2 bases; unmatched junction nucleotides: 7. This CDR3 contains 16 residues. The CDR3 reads CASTEGLAGLTDTQYF. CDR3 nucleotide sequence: TGTGCCAGCACCGAAGGACTAGCGGGGCTCACAGATACGCAGTATTTT.

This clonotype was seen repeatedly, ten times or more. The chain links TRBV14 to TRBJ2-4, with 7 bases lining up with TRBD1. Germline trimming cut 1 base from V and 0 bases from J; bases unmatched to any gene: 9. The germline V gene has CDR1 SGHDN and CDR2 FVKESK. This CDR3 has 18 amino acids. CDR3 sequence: CASSQGHRTGLAKNIQYF. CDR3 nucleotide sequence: TGTGCCAGCAGCCAAGGGCACCGGACAGGACTAGCCAAAAACATTCAGTACTTC.

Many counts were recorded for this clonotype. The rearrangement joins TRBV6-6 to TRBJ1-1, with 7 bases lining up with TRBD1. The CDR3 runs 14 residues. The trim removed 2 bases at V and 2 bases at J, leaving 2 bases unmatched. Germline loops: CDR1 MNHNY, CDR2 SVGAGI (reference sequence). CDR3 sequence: CASSYGTVNTEAFF. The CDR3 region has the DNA TGTGCCAGCAGTTACGGGACAGTTAACACTGAAGCTTTCTTT.

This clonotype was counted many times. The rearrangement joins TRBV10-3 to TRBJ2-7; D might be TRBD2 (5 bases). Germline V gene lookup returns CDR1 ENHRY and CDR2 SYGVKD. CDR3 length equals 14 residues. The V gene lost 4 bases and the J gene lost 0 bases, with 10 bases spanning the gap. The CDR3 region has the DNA TGTGCCATCAGTGTCGTCGAGGGCTCCTACGAGCAGTACTTC. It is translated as CAISVVEGSYEQYF.

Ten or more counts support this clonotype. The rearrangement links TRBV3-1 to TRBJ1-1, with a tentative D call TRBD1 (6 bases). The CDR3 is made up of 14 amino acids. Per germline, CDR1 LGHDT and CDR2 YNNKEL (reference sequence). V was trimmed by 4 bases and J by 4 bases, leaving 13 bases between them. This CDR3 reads CASSRGGPGTEAFF. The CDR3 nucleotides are TGTGCCAGCAGCCGGGGGGGCCCGGGCACTGAAGCTTTCTTT.

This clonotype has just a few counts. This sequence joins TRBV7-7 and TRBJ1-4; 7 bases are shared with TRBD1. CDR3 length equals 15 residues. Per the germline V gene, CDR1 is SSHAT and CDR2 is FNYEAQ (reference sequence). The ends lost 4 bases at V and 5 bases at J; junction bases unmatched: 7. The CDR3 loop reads CASSSSGTENEKLFF. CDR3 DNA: TGTGCCAGCAGCTCCTCCGGGACAGAAAATGAAAAACTGTTTTTT.

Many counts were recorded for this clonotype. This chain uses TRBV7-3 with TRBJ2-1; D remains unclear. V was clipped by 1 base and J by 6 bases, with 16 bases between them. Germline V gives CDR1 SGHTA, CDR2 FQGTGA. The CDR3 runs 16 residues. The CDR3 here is CASSLIPAETSNEQFF. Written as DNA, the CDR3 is TGTGCCAGCAGCTTAATCCCTGCCGAGACGTCCAATGAGCAGTTCTTC. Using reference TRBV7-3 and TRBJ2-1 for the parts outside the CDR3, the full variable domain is GAGVSQTPSNKVTEKGKYVELRCDPISGHTALYWYRQSLGQGPEFLIYFQGTGAADDSGLPNDRFFAVRPEGSVSTLKIQRTERGDSAVYLCASSLIPAETSNEQFFGPGTRLTVL.

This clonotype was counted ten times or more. In DNA, the CDR3 is TGTGCCAGCAGCGTCGGACGGAGAGAGACCCAGTACTTC. This gives the protein CASSVGRRETQYF. The V call is TRBV9, the J call TRBJ2-5; D is undetermined. The CDR3 spans 13 residues. Germline CDR1 and CDR2: SGDLS and YYNGEE. V was clipped by 2 bases and J by 4 bases, with 9 bases between them.

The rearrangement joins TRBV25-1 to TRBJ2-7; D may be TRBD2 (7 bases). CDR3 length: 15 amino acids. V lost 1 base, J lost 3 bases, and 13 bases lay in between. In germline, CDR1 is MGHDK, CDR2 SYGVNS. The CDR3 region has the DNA TGTGCCAGCAGTGAATCCGGCGGGGGCGGCTACGAGCAGTACTTC. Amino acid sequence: CASSESGGGGYEQYF.

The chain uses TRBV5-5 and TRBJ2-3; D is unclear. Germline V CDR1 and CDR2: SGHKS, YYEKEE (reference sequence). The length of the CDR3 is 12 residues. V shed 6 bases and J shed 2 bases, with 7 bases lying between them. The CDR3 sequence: CASNRLTDTQYF. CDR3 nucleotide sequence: TGTGCCAGCAATCGACTCACAGATACGCAGTATTTT. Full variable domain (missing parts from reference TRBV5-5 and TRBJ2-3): DAGVTQSPTHLIKTRGQQVTLRCSPISGHKSVSWYQQVLGQGPQFIFQYYEKEERGRGNFPDRFSARQFPNYSSELNVNALLLGDSALYLCASNRLTDTQYFGPGTRLTVL.

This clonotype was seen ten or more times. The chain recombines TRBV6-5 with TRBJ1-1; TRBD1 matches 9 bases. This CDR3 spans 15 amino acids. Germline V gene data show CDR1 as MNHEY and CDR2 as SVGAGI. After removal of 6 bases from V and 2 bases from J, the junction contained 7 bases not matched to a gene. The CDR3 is CASRRQGGRNTEAFF. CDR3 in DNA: TGTGCCAGCAGGAGACAGGGGGGAAGAAACACTGAAGCTTTCTTT.

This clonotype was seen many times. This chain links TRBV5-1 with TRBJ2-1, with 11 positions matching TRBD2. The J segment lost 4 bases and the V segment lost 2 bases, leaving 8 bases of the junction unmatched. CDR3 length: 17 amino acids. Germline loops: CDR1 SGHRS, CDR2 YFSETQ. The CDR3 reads CASSFASLAGGYNEQFF. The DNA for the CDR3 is TGCGCCAGCAGCTTCGCCTCCCTAGCGGGAGGATACAATGAGCAGTTCTTC.

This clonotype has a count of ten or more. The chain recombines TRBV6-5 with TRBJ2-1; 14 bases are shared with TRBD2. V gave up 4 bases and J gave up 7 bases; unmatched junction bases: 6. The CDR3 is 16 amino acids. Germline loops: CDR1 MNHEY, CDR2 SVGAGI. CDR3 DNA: TGTGCCAGCAGTTTCTCGGGACTAGCGGGAGAAAATGAGCAGTTCTTC. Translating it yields CASSFSGLAGENEQFF.

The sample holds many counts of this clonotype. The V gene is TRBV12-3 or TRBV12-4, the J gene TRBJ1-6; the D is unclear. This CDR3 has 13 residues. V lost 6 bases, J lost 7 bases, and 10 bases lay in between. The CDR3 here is CASSPWQNSPLHF. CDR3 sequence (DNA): TGTGCCAGCAGCCCCTGGCAGAATTCACCCCTCCACTTT.

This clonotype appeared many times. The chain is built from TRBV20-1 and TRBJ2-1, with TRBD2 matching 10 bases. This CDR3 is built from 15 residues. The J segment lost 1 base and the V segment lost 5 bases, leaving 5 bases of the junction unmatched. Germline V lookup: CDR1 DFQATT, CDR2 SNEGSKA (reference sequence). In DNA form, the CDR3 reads TGCAGTGCTTCCTCGACTAGCGGGTCCTACAATGAGCAGTTCTTC. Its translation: CSASSTSGSYNEQFF.

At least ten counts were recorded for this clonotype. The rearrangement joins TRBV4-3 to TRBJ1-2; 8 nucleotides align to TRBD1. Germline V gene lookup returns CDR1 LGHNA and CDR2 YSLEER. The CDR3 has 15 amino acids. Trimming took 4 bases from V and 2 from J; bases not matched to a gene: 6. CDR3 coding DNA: TGCGCCAGCAGCCTAGATAGACAGGGGAACTATGGCTACACCTTC. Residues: CASSLDRQGNYGYTF.

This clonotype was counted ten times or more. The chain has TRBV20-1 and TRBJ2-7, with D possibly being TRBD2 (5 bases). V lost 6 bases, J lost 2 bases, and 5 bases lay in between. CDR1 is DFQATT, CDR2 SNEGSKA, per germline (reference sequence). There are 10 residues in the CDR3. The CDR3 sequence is CSAGAYEQYF. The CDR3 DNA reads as TGCAGTGCGGGAGCCTACGAGCAGTACTTC.